Listed below are T cell receptor beta chains from one sample, sequenced in a study of Ad26.COV2.S vaccination and SARS-CoV-2 variants. Profiling relied on immunoSEQ multiplex PCR, and the TCRdb table lists in-frame clones only, not all of them. This sample has 380,000 or so clones; approximately 90% occur once, and the top ten carry roughly 5%. This specimen was peripheral blood, taken in a trial of Ad26.COV2.S vaccine versus placebo. Source of these receptors: a person between 18 and 65 years old who received the Ad26.COV2.S COVID-19 vaccine or a placebo. The conserved cysteine and the conserved F or W are not part of the CDR3 here. Clone size is stated in some rows and not others, as once, few, many or a class when expanded.

V	J	size	CDR3
TRBV5-6	TRBJ2-5	NA	ASSPRNQETQY
TRBV7-8	TRBJ2-1	NA	ARSKLDFDEQF
TRBV3-1/TRBV3-2	TRBJ1-1	few	ASSHKAGGTEAF
TRBV19	TRBJ2-5	NA	ASRDRGLQETQY
TRBV6-4	TRBJ2-1	NA	ASSNPSRNEQF
TRBV27	TRBJ2-5	NA	ASSLRTHQETQY
TRBV27	TRBJ1-2	NA	ASSSLSRVADYGYT
TRBV5-1	TRBJ2-1	NA	ASSLSSAEQF
TRBV11-2	TRBJ2-7	once	ASSLGLADTYEQY
TRBV6-5	TRBJ1-1	NA	ASSYSPGNTEAF
TRBV30	TRBJ1-6	NA	AGAPDGYNSPLH
TRBV15	TRBJ2-3	once	ATSRDRGGSGTDTQY
TRBV9	TRBJ2-3	NA	ASSVGSRVDTQY
TRBV19	TRBJ2-1	NA	ASSPARGWSSYNEQF
TRBV4-3	TRBJ2-2	NA	ASSHSPYRGRDGELF
TRBV5-1	TRBJ2-5	once	ASSLEGRETQY
TRBV29-1	TRBJ1-1	NA	SAADRQNTEAF
TRBV6-4	TRBJ1-5	few	ASSEGSNQPQH
TRBV28	TRBJ2-1	NA	ASSLRVRGDQGEQF
TRBV5-1	TRBJ2-5	once	ASSFSRGDETQY
TRBV28	TRBJ2-1	NA	ASSGVSLGEQF
TRBV28	TRBJ1-6	NA	ASSPGDSNSPLH
TRBV7-9	TRBJ2-1	NA	ASSSGIWQF
TRBV10-2	TRBJ2-3	NA	ASSSTGDSVDTQY
TRBV18	TRBJ1-1	NA	ASSPQSGNTEAF